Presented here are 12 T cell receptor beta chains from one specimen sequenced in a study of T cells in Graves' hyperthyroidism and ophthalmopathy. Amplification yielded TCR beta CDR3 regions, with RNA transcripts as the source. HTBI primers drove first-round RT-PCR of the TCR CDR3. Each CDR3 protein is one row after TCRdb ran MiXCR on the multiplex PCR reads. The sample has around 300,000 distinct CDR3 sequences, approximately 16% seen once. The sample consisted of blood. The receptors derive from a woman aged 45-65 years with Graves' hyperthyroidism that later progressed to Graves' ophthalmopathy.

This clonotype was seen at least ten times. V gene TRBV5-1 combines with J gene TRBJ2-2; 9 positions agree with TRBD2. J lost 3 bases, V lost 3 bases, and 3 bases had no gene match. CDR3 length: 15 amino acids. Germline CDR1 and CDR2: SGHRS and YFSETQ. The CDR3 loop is CASSYRLADTGELFF. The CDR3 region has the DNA TGCGCCAGCAGCTACCGACTAGCGGACACCGGGGAGCTGTTTTTT.

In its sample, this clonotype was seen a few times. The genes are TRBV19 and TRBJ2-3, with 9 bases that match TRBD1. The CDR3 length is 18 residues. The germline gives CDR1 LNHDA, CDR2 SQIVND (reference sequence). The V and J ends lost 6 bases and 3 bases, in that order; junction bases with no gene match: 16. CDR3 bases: TGTGCCAGTAGCCTATTCCACTCCGGGACAGGGAGTACAGATACGCAGTATTTT. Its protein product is CASSLFHSGTGSTDTQYF.

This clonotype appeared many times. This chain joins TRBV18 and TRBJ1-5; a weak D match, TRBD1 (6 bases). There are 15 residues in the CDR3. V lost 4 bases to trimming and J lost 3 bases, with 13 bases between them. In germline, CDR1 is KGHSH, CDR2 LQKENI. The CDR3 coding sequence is TGTGCCAGCTCACTTCAGGGGAGGAACAATCAGCCCCAGCATTTT. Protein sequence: CASSLQGRNNQPQHF.

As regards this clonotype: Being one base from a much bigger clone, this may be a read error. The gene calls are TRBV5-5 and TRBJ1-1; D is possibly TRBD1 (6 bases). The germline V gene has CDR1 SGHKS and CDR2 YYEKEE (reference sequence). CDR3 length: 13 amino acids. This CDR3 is CVSSTQGNTEAFF. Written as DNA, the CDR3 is TGTGTCAGCAGCACACAGGGGAACACTGAAGCTTTCTTT.

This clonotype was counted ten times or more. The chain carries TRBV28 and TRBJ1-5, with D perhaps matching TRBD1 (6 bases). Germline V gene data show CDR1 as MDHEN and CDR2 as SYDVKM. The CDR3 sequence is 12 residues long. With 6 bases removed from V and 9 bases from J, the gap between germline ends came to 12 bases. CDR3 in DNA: TGTGCCAGCAGGAACAGGGTTGGGCCCCAGCATTTT. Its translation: CASRNRVGPQHF.

The CDR3 spells CASSDDRYKLFF. CDR3 in DNA: TGTGCCAGCAGCGATGACAGATATAAACTGTTTTTT. V and J are TRBV3-1 and TRBJ1-4; D might be TRBD1 (5 bases). The CDR3 runs 12 residues. V lost 5 bases to trimming and J lost 11 bases, with 12 bases between them. CDR1 LGHDT and CDR2 YNNKEL come from the germline V gene (reference sequence). Complete variable domain (other parts from reference TRBV3-1 and TRBJ1-4): DTAVSQTPKYLVTQMGNDKSIKCEQNLGHDTMYWYKQDSKKFLKIMFSYNNKELIINETVPNRFSPKSPDKAHLNLHINSLELGDSAVYFCASSDDRYKLFFGSGTQLSVL.

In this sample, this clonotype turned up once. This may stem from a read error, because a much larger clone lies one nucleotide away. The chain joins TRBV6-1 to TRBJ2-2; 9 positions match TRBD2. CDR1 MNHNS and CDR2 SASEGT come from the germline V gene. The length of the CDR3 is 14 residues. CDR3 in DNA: TGTGCCAGCGGGACTAGCCCAAACACCGGGAAGCTGTTTTTT. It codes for CASGTSPNTGKLFF.

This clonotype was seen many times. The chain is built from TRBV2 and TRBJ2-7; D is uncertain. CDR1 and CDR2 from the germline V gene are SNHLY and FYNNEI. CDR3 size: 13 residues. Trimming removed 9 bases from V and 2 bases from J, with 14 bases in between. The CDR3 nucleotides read TGTGCCAGTACACGGCAGTTAGCCTACGAGCAGTACTTC. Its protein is CASTRQLAYEQYF.

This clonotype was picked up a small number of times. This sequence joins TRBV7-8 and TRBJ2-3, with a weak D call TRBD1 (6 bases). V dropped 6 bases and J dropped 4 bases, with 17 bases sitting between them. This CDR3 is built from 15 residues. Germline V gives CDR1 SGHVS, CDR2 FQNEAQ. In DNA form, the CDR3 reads TGTGCCAGCAGTTTTTACAGGGTCAGCGCAGATACGCAGTATTTT. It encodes CASSFYRVSADTQYF.

CDR3 sequence reads: CASSLAVNSNQPQHF. DNA of the CDR3: TGTGCCAGCAGCTTAGCGGTTAATAGCAATCAGCCCCAGCATTTT. The chain links TRBV7-2 to TRBJ1-5; D unresolved. Trimming cost V 0 bases and J 0 bases, with 6 bases left between them. The V gene's germline CDR1 is SGHTA and CDR2 FQGNSA. The CDR3 loop spans 15 amino acids. Full variable domain (missing parts from reference TRBV7-2 and TRBJ1-5): GAGVSQSPSNKVTEKGKDVELRCDPISGHTALYWYRQSLGQGLEFLIYFQGNSAPDKSGLPSDRFSAERTGGSVSTLTIQRTQQEDSAVYLCASSLAVNSNQPQHFGDGTRLSIL.

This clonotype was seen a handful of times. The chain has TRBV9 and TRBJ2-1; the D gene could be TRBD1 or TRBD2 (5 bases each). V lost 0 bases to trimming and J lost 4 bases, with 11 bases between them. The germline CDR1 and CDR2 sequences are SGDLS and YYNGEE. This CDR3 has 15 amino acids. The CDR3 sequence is CASSVEGTLYNEQFF. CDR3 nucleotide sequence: TGTGCCAGCAGCGTAGAAGGGACCCTATACAATGAGCAGTTCTTC.

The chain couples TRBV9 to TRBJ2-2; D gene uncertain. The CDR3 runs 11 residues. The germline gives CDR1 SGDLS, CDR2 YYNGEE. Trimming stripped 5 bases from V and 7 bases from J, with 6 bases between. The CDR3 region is CASRTDGELFF. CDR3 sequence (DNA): TGTGCCAGCAGGACTGACGGGGAGCTGTTTTTT.